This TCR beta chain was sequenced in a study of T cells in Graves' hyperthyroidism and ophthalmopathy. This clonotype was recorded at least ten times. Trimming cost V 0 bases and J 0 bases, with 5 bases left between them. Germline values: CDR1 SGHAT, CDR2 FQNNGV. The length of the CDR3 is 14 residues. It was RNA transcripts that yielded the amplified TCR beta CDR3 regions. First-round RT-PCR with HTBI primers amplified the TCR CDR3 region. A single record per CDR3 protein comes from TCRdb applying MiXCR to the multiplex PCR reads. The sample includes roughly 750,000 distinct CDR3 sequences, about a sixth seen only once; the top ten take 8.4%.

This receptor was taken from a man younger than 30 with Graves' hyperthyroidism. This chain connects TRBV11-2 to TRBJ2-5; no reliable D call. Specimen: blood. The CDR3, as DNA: TGTGCCAGCAGCTTAGATTTGTACCAAGAGACCCAGTACTTC. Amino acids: CASSLDLYQETQYF.